This T cell receptor (beta chain) stems from a study of Ad26.COV2.S vaccination and SARS-CoV-2 variants (dated by TCRdb to the early 2020s). Looking at the study overall: Donors in the vaccine arm were drawn from COV1001, a phase I-IIa trial of Ad26.COV2.S in healthy adults that was multicentre, randomized, double-blind and placebo-controlled. Ad26.COV2.S was administered intramuscularly at a dose of 5x10^10 or 1x10^11 viral particles, either as one shot or as two shots given 56 days apart. Sequencing of the TCRbeta repertoire served to evaluate the specificity and breadth of SARS-CoV-2-reactive T cell receptors following Ad26.COV2.S vaccination. The TCR-sequenced set comprised around 30 samples: about 19 Ad26.COV2.S vaccine recipients, 5 placebo recipients and 8 SARS-CoV-2 convalescent individuals. Participants in the trial were split at random into five groups of five each, receiving low-dose or high-dose Ad26.COV2.S once or twice, or else placebo on both occasions. Investigators did not know the trial group allocation while performing experiments and assessing outcomes. What the study reported, not specific to this receptor: After vaccination, spike-specific CD8+ and CD4+ T cell responses were reported to show substantial breadth. The study lacked the statistical power to compare responses across vaccine doses or regimens. Ad26.COV2.S recipients had higher spike-specific TCR breadth than placebo recipients (P = 0.0014). The authors noted that the TCR breadth and depth analyses may have underestimated total T cell responses. Comparable non-spike TCR breadth was observed between vaccine and placebo recipients, consistent with only spike being contained in the vaccine.

The germline V gene (reference sequence) supplies CDR1 LNHDA and CDR2 SQIVND. Its CDR3 holds 17 amino acids, cysteine through phenylalanine. The sequence is cut down to CDR3 DNA, 51 bases in frame from base 1. The germline V end is reduced by 0 bases and the J end by 1 base; junction bases left unmatched: 3. Remarks on this clone: Its recognized antigen is unknown. The record has no base qualities; no much larger clone is one base away.

The treatment or condition label here, explained by the study, means: around 19 received Ad26.COV2.S at low or high dose, single or two shots; about 5 received placebo; per-sample allocation not given. For vaccine and placebo recipients, repertoires were sequenced using samples collected on day 63 after the first injection. In Cohort 1b, about 27 adults aged 18-55 years were enrolled at a single site in Boston, USA, between 29 July and 7 August 2020. Ad26.COV2.S was a replication-incompetent adenovirus type 26 vector expressing a prefusion-stabilized SARS-CoV-2 spike protein from the original Wuhan strain. TCRbeta CDR3 regions were sequenced with the immunoSEQ Assay. After extraction, genomic DNA underwent amplification by bias-controlled multiplex PCR, followed by high-throughput sequencing. The authors' pipeline ran thus. To quantify the absolute abundance of every unique TCRbeta CDR3 region, sequences were collapsed and filtered. Usable DNA was measured by amplifying reference genes present in all nucleated cells, and TCRbeta template counts were normalized to that usable DNA to estimate T cell fraction. Repertoire TCRs were annotated as SARS-CoV-2-specific by exact matching of V gene, CDR3 amino acid sequence and J gene to a known reactive TCR set. The reference SARS-CoV-2 TCR set was obtained from MIRA and was filtered for enrichment in COVID-19-positive ImmuneCODE repertoires, whereby public or cross-reactive TCRs were removed. Drawing on the MIRA antigens, annotated TCRs were analysed further at the level of specific ORF or position within ORF. Depth was the summed frequency of annotated unique rearrangements, while breadth was defined as annotated unique rearrangements over total unique productive rearrangements. Two-sided Wilcoxon rank-sum tests were used to compare TCR breadth between groups. TCRdb provides this immuneACCESS table in a form limited to in-frame rearrangements. Some clones are lacking; in checked studies, under half of them reflect an unresolved V gene, and why the rest are absent is not known. D and trimming come from the DNA, and the V and J calls and clone size come from that table. The sample table contains some 640,000 clones; only one count was recorded for 89% of them. Over 1.3% of the sample is taken by the ten largest.

Sequencing was performed on peripheral blood, taken in a trial of Ad26.COV2.S vaccine versus placebo. The V and J genes are TRBV19 and TRBJ2-1, with TRBD2 matching 10 junction bases. This receptor was identified in a person between 18 and 65 years old who received the Ad26.COV2.S COVID-19 vaccine or a placebo. The CDR3 region has the sequence CASSIDTSGISYNEQFF. The nucleotides read TGTGCCAGTAGTATAGATACTAGCGGGATTTCCTACAATGAGCAGTTCTTC.